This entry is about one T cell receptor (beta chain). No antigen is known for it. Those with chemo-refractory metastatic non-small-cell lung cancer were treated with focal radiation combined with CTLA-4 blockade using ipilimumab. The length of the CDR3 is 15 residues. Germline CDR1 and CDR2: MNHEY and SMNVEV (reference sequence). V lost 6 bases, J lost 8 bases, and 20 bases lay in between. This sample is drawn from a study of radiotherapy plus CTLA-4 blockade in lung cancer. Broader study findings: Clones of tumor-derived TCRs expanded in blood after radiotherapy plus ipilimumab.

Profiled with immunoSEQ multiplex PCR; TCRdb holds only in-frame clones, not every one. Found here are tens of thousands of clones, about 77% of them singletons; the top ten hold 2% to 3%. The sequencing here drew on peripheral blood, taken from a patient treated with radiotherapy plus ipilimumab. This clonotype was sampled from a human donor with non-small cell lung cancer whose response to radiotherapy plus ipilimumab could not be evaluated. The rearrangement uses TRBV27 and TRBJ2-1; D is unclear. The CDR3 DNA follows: TGTGCCAGCAGGTTAACCCTGGAGTCCCCCCATGAGCAGTTCTTC. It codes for CASRLTLESPHEQFF.